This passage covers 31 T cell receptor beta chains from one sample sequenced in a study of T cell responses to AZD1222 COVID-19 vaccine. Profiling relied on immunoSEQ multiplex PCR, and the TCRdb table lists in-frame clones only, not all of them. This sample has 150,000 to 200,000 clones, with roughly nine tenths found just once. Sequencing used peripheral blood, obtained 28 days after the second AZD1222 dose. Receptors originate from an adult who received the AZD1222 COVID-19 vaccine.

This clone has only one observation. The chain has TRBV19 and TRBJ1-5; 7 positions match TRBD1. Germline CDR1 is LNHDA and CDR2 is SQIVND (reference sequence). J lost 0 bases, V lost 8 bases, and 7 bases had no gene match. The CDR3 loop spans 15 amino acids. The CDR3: CASRTGAYSNQPQHF. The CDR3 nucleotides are TGTGCCAGTCGGACAGGCGCATATAGCAATCAGCCCCAGCATTTT. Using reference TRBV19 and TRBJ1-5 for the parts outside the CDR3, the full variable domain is DGGITQSPKYLFRKEGQNVTLSCEQNLNHDAMYWYRQDPGQGLRLIYYSQIVNDFQKGDIAEGYSVSREKKESFPLTVTSAQKNPTAFYLCASRTGAYSNQPQHFGDGTRLSIL.

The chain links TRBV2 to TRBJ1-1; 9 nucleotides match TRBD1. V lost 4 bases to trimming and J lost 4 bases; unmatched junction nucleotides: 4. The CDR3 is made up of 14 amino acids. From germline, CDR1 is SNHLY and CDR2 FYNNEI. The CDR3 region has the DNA TGTGCCAGCAGTGCCGAGACAGGGGGCACTGAAGCTTTCTTT. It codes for CASSAETGGTEAFF.

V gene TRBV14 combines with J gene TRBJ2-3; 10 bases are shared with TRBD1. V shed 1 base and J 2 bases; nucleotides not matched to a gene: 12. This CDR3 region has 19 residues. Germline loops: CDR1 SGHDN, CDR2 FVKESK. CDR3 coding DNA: TGTGCCAGCAGCCAAGGGCCCTCCGACAGGGGGCATGCCACAGATACGCAGTATTTT. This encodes CASSQGPSDRGHATDTQYF.

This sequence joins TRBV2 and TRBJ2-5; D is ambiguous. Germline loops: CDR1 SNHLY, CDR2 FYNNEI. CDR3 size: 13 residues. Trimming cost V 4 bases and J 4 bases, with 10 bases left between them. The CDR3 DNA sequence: TGTGCCAGCAGTGTGGGGATGGGAGAGACCCAGTACTTC. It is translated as CASSVGMGETQYF.

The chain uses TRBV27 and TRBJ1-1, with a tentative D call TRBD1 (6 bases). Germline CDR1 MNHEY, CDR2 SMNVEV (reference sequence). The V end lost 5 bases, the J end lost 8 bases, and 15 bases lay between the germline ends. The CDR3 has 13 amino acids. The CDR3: CASSPTGFSEAFF. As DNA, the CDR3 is TGTGCCAGCAGTCCGACAGGCTTTTCCGAAGCTTTCTTT.

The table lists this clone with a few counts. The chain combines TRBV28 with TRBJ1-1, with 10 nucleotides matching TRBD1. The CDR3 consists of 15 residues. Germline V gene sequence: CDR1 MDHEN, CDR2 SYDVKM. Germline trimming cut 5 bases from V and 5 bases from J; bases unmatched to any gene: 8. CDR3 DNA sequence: TGTGCCAGCAGTCCACCCTGGACAGGGGGGACTGAAGCTTTCTTT. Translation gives CASSPPWTGGTEAFF.

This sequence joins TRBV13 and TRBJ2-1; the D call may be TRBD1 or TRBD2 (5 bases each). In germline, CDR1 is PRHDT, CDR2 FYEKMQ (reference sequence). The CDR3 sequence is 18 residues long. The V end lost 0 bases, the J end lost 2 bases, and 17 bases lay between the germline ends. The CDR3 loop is CASSLGGPGRGAYNEQFF. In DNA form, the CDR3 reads TGTGCCAGCAGCTTAGGGGGTCCGGGACGGGGAGCCTACAATGAGCAGTTCTTC.

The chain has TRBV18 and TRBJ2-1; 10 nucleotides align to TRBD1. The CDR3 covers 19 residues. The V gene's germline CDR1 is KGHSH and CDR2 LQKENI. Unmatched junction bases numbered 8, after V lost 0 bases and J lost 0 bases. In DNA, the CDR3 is TGTGCCAGCTCACCACCGTCATCGGGACAGGGGCGCTCCTACAATGAGCAGTTCTTC. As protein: CASSPPSSGQGRSYNEQFF.

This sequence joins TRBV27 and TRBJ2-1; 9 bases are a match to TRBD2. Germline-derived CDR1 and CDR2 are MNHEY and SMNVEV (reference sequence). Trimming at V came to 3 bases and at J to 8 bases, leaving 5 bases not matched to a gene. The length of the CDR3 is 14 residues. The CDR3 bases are TGTGCCAGCAGTTTCTTAGCGGGAGTGGATGAGCAGTTCTTC. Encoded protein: CASSFLAGVDEQFF.

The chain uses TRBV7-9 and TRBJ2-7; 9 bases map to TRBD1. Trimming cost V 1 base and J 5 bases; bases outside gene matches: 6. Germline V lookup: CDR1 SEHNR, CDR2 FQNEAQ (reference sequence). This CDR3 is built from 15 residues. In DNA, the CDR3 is TGTGCCAGCAGCTTAGGACAGGGGGAGAAACACGAGCAGTACTTC. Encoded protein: CASSLGQGEKHEQYF.

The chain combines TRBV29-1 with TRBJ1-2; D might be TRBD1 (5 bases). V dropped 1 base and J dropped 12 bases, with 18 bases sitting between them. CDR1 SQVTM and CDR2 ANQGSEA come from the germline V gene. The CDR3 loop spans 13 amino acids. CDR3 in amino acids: CSVEGPGSYRNTF. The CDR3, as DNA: TGCAGCGTTGAAGGCCCAGGGTCCTACAGAAACACCTTC.

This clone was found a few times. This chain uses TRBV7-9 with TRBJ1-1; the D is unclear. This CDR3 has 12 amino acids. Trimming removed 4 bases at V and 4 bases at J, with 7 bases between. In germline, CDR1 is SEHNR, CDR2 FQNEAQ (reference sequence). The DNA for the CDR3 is TGTGCCAGCAGCTCGGTGGTCACTGAAGCTTTCTTT. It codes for CASSSVVTEAFF.

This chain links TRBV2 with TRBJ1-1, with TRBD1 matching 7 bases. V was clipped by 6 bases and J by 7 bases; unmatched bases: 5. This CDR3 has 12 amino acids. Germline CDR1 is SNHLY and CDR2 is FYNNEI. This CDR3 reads CASSSGQNEAFF. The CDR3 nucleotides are TGTGCCAGCAGCTCGGGACAGAATGAAGCTTTCTTT.

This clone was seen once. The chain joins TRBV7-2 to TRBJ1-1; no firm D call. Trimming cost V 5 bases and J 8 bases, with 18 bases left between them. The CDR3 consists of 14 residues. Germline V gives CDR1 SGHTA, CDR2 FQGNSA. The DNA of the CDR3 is TGTGCCAGCAGCCTTTCCCGGGGTCCTGGAGAAGCTTTCTTT. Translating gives CASSLSRGPGEAFF.

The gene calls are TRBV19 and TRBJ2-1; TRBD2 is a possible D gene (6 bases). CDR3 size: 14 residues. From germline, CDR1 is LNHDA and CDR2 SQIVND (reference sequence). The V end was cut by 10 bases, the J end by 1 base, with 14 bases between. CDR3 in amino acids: CATAASASYNEQFF. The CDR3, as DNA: TGTGCCACCGCGGCTAGCGCATCCTACAATGAGCAGTTCTTC. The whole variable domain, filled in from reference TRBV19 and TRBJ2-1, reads DGGITQSPKYLFRKEGQNVTLSCEQNLNHDAMYWYRQDPGQGLRLIYYSQIVNDFQKGDIAEGYSVSREKKESFPLTVTSAQKNPTAFYLCATAASASYNEQFFGPGTRLTVL.

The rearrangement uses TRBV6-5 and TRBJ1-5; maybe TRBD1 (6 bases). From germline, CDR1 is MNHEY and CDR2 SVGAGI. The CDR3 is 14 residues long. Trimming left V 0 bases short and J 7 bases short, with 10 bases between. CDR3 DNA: TGTGCCAGCAGTTACTCCCAGGGGTCCCAGCCCCAGCATTTT. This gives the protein CASSYSQGSQPQHF.

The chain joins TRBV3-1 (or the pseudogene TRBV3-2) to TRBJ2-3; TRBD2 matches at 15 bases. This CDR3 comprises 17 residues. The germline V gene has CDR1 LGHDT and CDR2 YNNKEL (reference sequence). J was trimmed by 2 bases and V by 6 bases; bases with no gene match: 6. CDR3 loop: CASRSGTSGGYTDTQYF. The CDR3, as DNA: TGTGCCAGCAGATCCGGGACTAGCGGGGGGTACACAGATACGCAGTATTTT.

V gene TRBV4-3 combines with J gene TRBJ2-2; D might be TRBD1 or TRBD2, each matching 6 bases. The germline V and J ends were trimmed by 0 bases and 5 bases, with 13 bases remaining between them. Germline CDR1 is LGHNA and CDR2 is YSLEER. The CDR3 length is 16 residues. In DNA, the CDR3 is TGCGCCAGCAGCCAAGACAGCGGAGGGGGGACCGGGGAGCTGTTTTTT. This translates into CASSQDSGGGTGELFF.

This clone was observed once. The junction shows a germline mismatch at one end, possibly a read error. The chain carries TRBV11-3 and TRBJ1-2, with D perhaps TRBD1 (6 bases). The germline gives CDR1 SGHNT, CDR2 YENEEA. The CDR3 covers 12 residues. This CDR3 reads CASSALRTALLF. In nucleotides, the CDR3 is TGTGCCAGCAGCGCACTTCGGACAGCCCTTCTATTC. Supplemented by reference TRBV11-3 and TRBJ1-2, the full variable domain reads EAGVVQSPRYKIIEKKQPVAFWCNPISGHNTLYWYLQNLGQGPELLIRYENEEAVDDSQLPKDRFSAERLKGVDSTLKIQPAELGDSAVYLCASSALRTALLFGSGTRLTVV.

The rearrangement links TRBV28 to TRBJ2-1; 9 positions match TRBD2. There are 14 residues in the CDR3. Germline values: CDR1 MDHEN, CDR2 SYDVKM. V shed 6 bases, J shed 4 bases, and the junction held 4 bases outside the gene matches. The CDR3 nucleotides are TGTGCCAGCAGAAGACTAGCGGTGTACAATGAGCAGTTCTTC. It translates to CASRRLAVYNEQFF. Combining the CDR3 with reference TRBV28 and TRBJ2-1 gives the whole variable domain DVKVTQSSRYLVKRTGEKVFLECVQDMDHENMFWYRQDPGLGLRLIYFSYDVKMKEKGDIPEGYSVSREKKERFSLILESASTNQTSMYLCASRRLAVYNEQFFGPGTRLTVL.

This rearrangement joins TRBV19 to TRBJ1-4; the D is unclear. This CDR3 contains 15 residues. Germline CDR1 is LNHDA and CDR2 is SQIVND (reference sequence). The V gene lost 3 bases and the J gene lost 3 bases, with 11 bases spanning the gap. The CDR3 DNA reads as TGTGCCAGTAGTATTGTAGGCCTGGCTAATGAAAAACTGTTTTTT. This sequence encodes CASSIVGLANEKLFF.

CDR3 amino acids: CAISESIGTGHPDTQYF. Written as DNA, the CDR3 is TGTGCCATCAGTGAGTCGATAGGGACAGGGCACCCAGATACGCAGTATTTT. J is TRBJ2-3 and V is TRBV10-3, with TRBD1 matching over 9 bases. Germline lookup yields CDR1 ENHRY and CDR2 SYGVKD. V shed 0 bases and J 4 bases; nucleotides not matched to a gene: 8. The CDR3 contains 17 residues.

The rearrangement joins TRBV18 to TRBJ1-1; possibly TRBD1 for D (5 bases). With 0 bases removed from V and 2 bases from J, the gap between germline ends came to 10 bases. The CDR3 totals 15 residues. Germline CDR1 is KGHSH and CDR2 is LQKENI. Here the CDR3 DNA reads TGTGCCAGCTCACCACCTAGGGGAGGAAACACTGAAGCTTTCTTT. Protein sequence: CASSPPRGGNTEAFF. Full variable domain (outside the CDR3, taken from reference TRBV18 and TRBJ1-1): NAGVMQNPRHLVRRRGQEARLRCSPMKGHSHVYWYRQLPEEGLKFMVYLQKENIIDESGMPKERFSAEFPKEGPSILRIQQVVRGDSAAYFCASSPPRGGNTEAFFGQGTRLTVV.

As DNA, the CDR3 is TGTGCCAGCAGCCCACGGTGGGCGGGGGGACAAGAGACCCAGTACTTC. Its translation is CASSPRWAGGQETQYF. The chain combines TRBV27 with TRBJ2-5; 8 bases are a match to TRBD2. The V and J ends lost 6 bases and 2 bases, in that order; junction bases with no gene match: 11. The CDR3 runs 16 residues. Germline CDR1 is MNHEY and CDR2 is SMNVEV (reference sequence).

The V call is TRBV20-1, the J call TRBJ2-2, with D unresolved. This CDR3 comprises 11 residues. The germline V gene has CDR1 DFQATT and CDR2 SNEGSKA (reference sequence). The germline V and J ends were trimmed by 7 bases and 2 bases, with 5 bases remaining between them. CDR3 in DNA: TGCAGTGGCAGTAACACCGGGGAGCTGTTTTTT. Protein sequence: CSGSNTGELFF.

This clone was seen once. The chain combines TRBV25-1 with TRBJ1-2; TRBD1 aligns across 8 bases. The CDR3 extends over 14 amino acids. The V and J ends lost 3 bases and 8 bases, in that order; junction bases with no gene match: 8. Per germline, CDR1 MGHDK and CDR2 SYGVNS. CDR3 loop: CASSEQTGVYGYTF. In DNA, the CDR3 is TGTGCCAGCAGTGAGCAGACAGGGGTATACGGCTACACCTTC.

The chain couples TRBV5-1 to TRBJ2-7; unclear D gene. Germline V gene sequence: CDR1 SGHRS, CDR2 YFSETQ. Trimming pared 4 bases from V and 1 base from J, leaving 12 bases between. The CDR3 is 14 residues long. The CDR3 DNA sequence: TGCGCCAGCAGCCCGCCGGCAGCTTCCTACGAGCAGTACTTC. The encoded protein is CASSPPAASYEQYF.

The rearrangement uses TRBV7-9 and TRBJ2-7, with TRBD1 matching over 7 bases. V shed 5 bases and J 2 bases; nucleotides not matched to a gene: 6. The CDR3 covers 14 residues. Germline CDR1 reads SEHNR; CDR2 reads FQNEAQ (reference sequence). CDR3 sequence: CASSRPDRTYEQYF. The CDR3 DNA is TGTGCCAGCAGCCGCCCGGACAGGACCTACGAGCAGTACTTC.

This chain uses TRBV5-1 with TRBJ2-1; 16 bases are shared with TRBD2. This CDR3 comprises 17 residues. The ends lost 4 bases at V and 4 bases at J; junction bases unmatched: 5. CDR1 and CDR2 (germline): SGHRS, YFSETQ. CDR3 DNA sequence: TGCGCCAGCAGCCCGGGACTAGCGGGAGGGTGGTACAATGAGCAGTTCTTC. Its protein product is CASSPGLAGGWYNEQFF.

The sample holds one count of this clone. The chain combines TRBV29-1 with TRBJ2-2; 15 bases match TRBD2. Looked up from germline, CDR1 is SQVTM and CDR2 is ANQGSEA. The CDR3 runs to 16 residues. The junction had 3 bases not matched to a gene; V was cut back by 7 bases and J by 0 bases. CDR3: CSGGLAGGSNTGELFF. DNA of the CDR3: TGCAGCGGAGGACTAGCGGGAGGGTCGAACACCGGGGAGCTGTTTTTT.

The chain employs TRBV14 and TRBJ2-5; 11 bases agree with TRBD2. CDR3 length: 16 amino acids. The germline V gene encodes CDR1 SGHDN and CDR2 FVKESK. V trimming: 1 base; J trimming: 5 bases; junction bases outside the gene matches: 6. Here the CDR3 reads CASSQVLAGGRETQYF. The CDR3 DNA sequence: TGTGCCAGCAGCCAAGTATTAGCGGGAGGGCGGGAGACCCAGTACTTC.